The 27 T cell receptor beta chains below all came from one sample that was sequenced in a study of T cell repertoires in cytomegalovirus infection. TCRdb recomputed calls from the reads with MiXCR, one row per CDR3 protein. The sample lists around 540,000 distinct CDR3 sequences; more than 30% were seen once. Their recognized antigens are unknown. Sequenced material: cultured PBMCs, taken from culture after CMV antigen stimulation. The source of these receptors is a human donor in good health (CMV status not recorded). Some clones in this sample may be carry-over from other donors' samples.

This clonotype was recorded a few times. CDR3 in amino acids: CASTLAQLAETDTQYF. The CDR3 coding sequence is TGTGCCAGCACCCTGGCCCAACTAGCGGAGACAGATACGCAGTATTTT. The chain carries TRBV11-3 and TRBJ2-3; TRBD2 aligns across 8 bases. The CDR3 loop spans 16 amino acids. Germline V gives CDR1 SGHNT, CDR2 YENEEA. V lost 7 bases, J lost 3 bases, and 12 bases stayed unmatched.

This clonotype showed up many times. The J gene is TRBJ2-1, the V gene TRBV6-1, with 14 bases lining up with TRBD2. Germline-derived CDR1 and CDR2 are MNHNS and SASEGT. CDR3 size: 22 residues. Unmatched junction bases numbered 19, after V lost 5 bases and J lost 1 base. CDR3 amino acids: CASSFPAPGLAGVRSSYNEQFF. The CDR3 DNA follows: TGTGCCAGCAGTTTTCCCGCTCCGGGACTAGCGGGAGTTCGTTCGTCCTACAATGAGCAGTTCTTC.

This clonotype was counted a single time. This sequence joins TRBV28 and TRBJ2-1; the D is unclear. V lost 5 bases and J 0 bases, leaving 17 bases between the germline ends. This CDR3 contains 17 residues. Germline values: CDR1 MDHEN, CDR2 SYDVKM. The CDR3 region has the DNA TGTGCCAGCAGTCTCCCCTTGGGCAGGTCCTCCTACAATGAGCAGTTCTTC. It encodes CASSLPLGRSSYNEQFF.

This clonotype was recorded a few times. The CDR3 region is CASTSQRALGQGGTEAFF. CDR3 bases: TGCGCCAGCACTTCCCAACGAGCCCTAGGACAGGGGGGCACTGAAGCTTTCTTT. This chain connects TRBV4-3 to TRBJ1-1, with 10 bases that match TRBD1. The CDR3 is 18 amino acids. J lost 4 bases, V lost 7 bases, and 18 bases had no gene match. Germline V gives CDR1 LGHNA, CDR2 YSLEER.

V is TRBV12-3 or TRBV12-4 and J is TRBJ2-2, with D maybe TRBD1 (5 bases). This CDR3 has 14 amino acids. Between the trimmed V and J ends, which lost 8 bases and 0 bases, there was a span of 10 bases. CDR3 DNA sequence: TGTGCCAGCCGAAGGGGATCGAACACCGGGGAGCTGTTTTTT. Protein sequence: CASRRGSNTGELFF.

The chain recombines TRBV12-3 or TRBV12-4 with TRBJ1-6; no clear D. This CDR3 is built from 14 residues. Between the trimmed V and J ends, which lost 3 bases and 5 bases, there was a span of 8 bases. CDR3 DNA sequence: TGTGCCAGCAGTTTTTGGATGGATAATTCACCCCTCCACTTT. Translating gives CASSFWMDNSPLHF.

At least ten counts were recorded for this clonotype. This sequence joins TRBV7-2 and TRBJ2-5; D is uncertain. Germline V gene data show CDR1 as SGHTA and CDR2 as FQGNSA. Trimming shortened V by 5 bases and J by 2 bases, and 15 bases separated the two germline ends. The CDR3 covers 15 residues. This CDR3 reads CASSPRRGLQETQYF. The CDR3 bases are TGTGCCAGCAGCCCCCGACGAGGCCTACAAGAGACCCAGTACTTC.

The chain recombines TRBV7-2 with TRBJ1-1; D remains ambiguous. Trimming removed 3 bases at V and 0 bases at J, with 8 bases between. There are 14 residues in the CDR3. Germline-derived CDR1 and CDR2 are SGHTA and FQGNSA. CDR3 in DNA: TGTGCCAGCAGCTTGGTCCTTCTGAACACTGAAGCTTTCTTT. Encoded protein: CASSLVLLNTEAFF.

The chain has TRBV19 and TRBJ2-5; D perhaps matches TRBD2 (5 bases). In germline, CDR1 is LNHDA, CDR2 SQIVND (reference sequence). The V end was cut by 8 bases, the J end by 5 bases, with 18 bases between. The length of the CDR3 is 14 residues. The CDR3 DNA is TGTGCCAGTTGGGAGACCCCGATGAACGAGACCCAGTACTTC. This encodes CASWETPMNETQYF.

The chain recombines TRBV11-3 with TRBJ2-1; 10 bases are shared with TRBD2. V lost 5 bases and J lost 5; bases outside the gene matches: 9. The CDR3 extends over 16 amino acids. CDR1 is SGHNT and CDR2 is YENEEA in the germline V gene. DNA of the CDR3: TGTGCCAGCAGCCCCCGGCGGACTAGCGGAGACAATGAGCAGTTCTTC. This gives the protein CASSPRRTSGDNEQFF.

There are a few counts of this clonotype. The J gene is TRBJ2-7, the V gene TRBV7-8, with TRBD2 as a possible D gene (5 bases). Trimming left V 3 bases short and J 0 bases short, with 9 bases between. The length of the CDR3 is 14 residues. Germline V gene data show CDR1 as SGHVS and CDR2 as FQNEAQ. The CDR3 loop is CASSFSGSSYEQYV. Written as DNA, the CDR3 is TGTGCCAGCAGCTTCTCGGGGAGCTCCTACGAGCAGTACGTC.

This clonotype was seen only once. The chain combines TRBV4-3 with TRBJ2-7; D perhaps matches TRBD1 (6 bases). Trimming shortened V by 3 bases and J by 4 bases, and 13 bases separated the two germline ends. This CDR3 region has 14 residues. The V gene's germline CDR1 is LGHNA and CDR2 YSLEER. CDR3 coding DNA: TGCGCCAGCAGCCAGGCCTTGGGGGCATACGAGCAGTACTTC. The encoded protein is CASSQALGAYEQYF.

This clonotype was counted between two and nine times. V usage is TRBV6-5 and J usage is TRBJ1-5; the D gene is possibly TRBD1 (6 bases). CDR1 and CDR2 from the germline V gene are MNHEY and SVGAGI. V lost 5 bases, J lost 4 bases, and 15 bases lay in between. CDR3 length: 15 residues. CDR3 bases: TGTGCCAGCAGTCCAATCTTAGACAGGAATCAGCCCCAGCATTTT. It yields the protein CASSPILDRNQPQHF.

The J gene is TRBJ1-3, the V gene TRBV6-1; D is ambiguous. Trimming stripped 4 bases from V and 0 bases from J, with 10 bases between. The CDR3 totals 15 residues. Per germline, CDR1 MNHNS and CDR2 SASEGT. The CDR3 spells CASSVENYSGNTIYF. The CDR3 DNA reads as TGTGCCAGCAGTGTAGAGAACTACTCTGGAAACACCATATATTTT.

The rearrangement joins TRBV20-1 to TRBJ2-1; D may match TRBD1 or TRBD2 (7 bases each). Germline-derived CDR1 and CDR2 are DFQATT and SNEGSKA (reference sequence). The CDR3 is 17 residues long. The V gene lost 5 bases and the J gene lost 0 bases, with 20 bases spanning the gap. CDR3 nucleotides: TGCAGTGCTTCAGCGGGATTCAACAGGGGCTCCTACAATGAGCAGTTCTTC. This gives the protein CSASAGFNRGSYNEQFF.

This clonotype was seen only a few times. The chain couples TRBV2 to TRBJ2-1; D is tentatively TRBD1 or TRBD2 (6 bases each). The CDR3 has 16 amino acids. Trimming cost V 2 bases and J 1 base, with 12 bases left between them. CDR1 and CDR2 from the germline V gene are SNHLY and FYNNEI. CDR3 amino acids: CASSEFGGASYNEQFF. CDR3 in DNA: TGTGCCAGCAGTGAATTCGGGGGCGCATCCTACAATGAGCAGTTCTTC.

The CDR3 DNA follows: TGTGCCAGCAGCCCCGGACGGGGTAAGAGGGATACGCAGTATTTT. Translated: CASSPGRGKRDTQYF. The rearrangement joins TRBV11-2 to TRBJ2-3; weak D call: TRBD2 (5 bases). Germline V gives CDR1 SGHAT, CDR2 FQNNGV. This CDR3 is 15 amino acids long. Trimming removed 5 bases from V and 6 bases from J, with 18 bases in between.

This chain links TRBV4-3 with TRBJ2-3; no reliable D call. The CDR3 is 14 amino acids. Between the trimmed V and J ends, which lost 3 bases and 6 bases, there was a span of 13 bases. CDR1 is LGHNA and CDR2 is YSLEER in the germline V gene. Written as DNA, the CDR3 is TGCGCCAGCAGCCACTCAGGCTTTAAGGATACGCAGTATTTT. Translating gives CASSHSGFKDTQYF.

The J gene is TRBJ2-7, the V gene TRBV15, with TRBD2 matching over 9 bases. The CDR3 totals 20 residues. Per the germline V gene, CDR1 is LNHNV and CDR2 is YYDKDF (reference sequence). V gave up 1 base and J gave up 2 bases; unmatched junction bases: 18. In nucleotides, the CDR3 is TGTGCCACCAGCAGAGTGGATTTTAAAGGGCGGCGGGAGGGGGCCTACGAGCAGTACGTC. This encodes CATSRVDFKGRREGAYEQYV.

Here the CDR3 reads CATSDLGLSDGYTF. The CDR3 coding sequence is TGTGCCACCAGTGATTTGGGACTCTCCGATGGCTACACCTTC. The V and J genes are TRBV24-1 and TRBJ1-2; D is ambiguous. Germline-derived CDR1 and CDR2 are KGHDR and SFDVKD. V lost 0 bases, J lost 6 bases, and 10 bases lay in between. The CDR3 contains 14 residues.

CDR3 residues: CASSQDAGQPNSPLHF. As DNA, the CDR3 is TGCGCCAGCAGCCAAGACGCGGGACAGCCTAATTCACCCCTCCACTTT. The rearrangement joins TRBV4-1 to TRBJ1-6, with 7 bases fitting TRBD1. V lost 0 bases and J lost 6; bases outside the gene matches: 5. Germline values: CDR1 MGHRA, CDR2 YSYEKL. This CDR3 has 16 residues.

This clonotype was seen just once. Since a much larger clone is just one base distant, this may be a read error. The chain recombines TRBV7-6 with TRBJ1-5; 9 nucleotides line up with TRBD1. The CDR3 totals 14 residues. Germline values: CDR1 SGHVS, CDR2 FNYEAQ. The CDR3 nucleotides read TGTTCCAGCAGCTTCGGACAGGGGAGCCAGCCCCAGCATTTT. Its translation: CSSSFGQGSQPQHF. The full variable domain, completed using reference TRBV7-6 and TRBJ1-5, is GAGVSQSPRYKVTKRGQDVALRCDPISGHVSLYWYRQALGQGPEFLTYFNYEAQQDKSGLPNDRFSAERPEGSISTLTIQRTEQRDSAMYRCSSSFGQGSQPQHFGDGTRLSIL.

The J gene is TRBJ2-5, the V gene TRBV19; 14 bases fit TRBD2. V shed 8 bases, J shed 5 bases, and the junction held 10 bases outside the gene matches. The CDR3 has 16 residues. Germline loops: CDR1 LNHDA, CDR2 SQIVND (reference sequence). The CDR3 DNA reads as TGTGCCAGTGAGACCGGGACTAGCGGGAGAGTTGAGACCCAGTACTTC. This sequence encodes CASETGTSGRVETQYF.

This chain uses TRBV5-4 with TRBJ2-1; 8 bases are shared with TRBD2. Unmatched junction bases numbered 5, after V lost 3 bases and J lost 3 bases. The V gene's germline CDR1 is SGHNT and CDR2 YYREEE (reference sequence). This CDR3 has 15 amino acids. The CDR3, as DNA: TGTGCCAGCAGCTGGATCAGCGGGAGCTACAATGAGCAGTTCTTC. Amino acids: CASSWISGSYNEQFF. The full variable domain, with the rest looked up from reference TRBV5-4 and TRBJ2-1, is ETGVTQSPTHLIKTRGQQVTLRCSSQSGHNTVSWYQQALGQGPQFIFQYYREEENGRGNFPPRFSGLQFPNYSSELNVNALELDDSALYLCASSWISGSYNEQFFGPGTRLTVL.

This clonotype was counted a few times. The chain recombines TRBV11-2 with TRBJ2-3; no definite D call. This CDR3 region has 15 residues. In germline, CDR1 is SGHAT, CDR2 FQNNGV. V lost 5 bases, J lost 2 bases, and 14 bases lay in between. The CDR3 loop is CASSPYKSYTDTQYF. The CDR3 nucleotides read TGTGCCAGCAGCCCTTACAAAAGTTACACAGATACGCAGTATTTT.

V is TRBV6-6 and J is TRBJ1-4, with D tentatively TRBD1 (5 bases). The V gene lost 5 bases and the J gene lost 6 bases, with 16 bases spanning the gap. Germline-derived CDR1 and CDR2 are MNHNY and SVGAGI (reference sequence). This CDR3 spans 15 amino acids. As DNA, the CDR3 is TGTGCCAGCAGTGGTGGGCCGCAGGGTTATGAAAAACTGTTTTTT. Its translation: CASSGGPQGYEKLFF.

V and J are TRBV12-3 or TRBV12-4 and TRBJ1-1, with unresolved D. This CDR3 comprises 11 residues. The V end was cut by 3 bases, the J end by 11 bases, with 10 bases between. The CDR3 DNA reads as TGTGCCAGCAGTTTCGGTTACGCGGCTTTCTTT. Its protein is CASSFGYAAFF.